Shown below are 25 T cell receptor beta chains from a single sample sequenced in a study of Ad26.COV2.S vaccination and SARS-CoV-2 variants. Treatment described: roughly 20 received Ad26.COV2.S at low or high dose, single or two shots; 5 received placebo; per-sample allocation not given. Sampling happened 63 days after the first vaccine or placebo injection. Data came from immunoSEQ multiplex PCR; TCRdb stores just in-frame clones and leaves some out. This table holds roughly 500,000 clones, 87% found once. The sequenced sample was peripheral blood, obtained in a trial of Ad26.COV2.S vaccine versus placebo. The source of these receptors is a person between 18 and 65 years old who received the Ad26.COV2.S COVID-19 vaccine or a placebo.

The J gene is TRBJ2-1, the V gene TRBV4-3; perhaps TRBD2 as D (5 bases). Trimming took 0 bases from V and 3 from J, leaving 12 bases between them. Germline CDR1 is LGHNA and CDR2 is YSLEER. CDR3 length equals 16 residues. CDR3 nucleotide sequence: TGCGCCAGCAGCCAAGATAGAAGCGGATACTACAATGAGCAGTTCTTC. It translates to CASSQDRSGYYNEQFF.

The rearrangement joins TRBV11-2 to TRBJ2-7, with 7 positions matching TRBD2. CDR1 SGHAT and CDR2 FQNNGV come from the germline V gene. This CDR3 is 15 amino acids long. Germline trimming cut 1 base from V and 2 bases from J; bases unmatched to any gene: 5. CDR3 nucleotides: TGTGCCAGCAGCTTAGGAGCGGGATCACCCTACGAGCAGTACTTC. Protein sequence: CASSLGAGSPYEQYF.

The chain links TRBV9 to TRBJ2-6; 10 bases align to TRBD1. With V trimmed by 0 bases and J by 3 bases, 6 bases remained unmatched. This CDR3 is 18 amino acids long. Per the germline V gene, CDR1 is SGDLS and CDR2 is YYNGEE. DNA for the CDR3: TGTGCCAGCAGCGTAGGTAGGGACAGGGGACGTGGGGCCAACGTCCTGACTTTC. Translated, it gives CASSVGRDRGRGANVLTF.

The V call is TRBV3-1 (or the pseudogene TRBV3-2), the J call TRBJ2-5; the match to TRBD1 covers 7 bases. CDR1 LGHDT and CDR2 YNNKEL come from the germline V gene (reference sequence). This CDR3 is 16 amino acids long. V lost 1 base, J lost 3 bases, and 8 bases stayed unmatched. For the CDR3, the DNA is TGTGCCAGCAGCCAAGTTAAGGCAGGGGGAAAAGAGACCCAGTACTTC. Its protein product is CASSQVKAGGKETQYF.

The genes are TRBV3-1 (or the pseudogene TRBV3-2) and TRBJ2-5; D is perhaps TRBD2 (6 bases). Germline lookup yields CDR1 LGHDT and CDR2 YNNKEL (reference sequence). Trimming pared 3 bases from V and 3 bases from J, leaving 14 bases between. CDR3 length: 15 amino acids. The CDR3 sequence: CASSHPSGGEETQYF. The CDR3, as DNA: TGTGCCAGCAGCCATCCGAGTGGAGGGGAAGAGACCCAGTACTTC.

The chain has TRBV4-2 and TRBJ1-1; perhaps TRBD1 as D (5 bases). V lost 4 bases to trimming and J lost 3 bases, with 12 bases between them. Germline CDR1 LGHNA, CDR2 YNFKEQ. The CDR3 totals 14 residues. CDR3 sequence reads: CASSLGDLDTEAFF. The CDR3 nucleotides are TGTGCCAGCAGCCTTGGGGACTTAGACACTGAAGCTTTCTTT.

The V call is TRBV28, the J call TRBJ2-2, with 7 bases aligning to TRBD1. The CDR3 extends over 14 amino acids. V dropped 6 bases and J dropped 8; count of bases not matched to a gene: 9. The germline CDR1 and CDR2 sequences are MDHEN and SYDVKM. Written as DNA, the CDR3 is TGTGCCAGCAGCCCAACAGGGGTTAATGGGGAGCTGTTTTTT. It codes for CASSPTGVNGELFF.

V usage is TRBV15 and J usage is TRBJ1-2; 7 nucleotides line up with TRBD1. The V segment lost 0 bases and the J segment 5 bases; nucleotides outside the gene matches: 6. CDR1 and CDR2 (germline): LNHNV, YYDKDF (reference sequence). The CDR3 has 15 residues. The CDR3 loop reads CATSRDQDRNYGYTF. The CDR3 DNA is TGTGCCACCAGCAGAGATCAGGACAGGAATTATGGCTACACCTTC.

The chain has TRBV15 and TRBJ2-1, with a possible D match to TRBD2 (5 bases). The germline V gene has CDR1 LNHNV and CDR2 YYDKDF (reference sequence). V gave up 3 bases and J gave up 1 base, with 16 bases separating them. This CDR3 contains 17 residues. CDR3 sequence reads: CATSRAQRSASYNEQFF. CDR3 sequence (DNA): TGTGCCACCAGCAGGGCCCAGCGGAGCGCTTCCTACAATGAGCAGTTCTTC. The complete variable domain, with remaining parts taken from reference TRBV15 and TRBJ2-1, reads DAMVIQNPRYQVTQFGKPVTLSCSQTLNHNVMYWYQQKSSQAPKLLFHYYDKDFNNEADTPDNFQSRRPNTSFCFLDIRSPGLGDTAMYLCATSRAQRSASYNEQFFGPGTRLTVL.

The chain has TRBV30 and TRBJ1-2; no reliable D call. This CDR3 has 11 residues. The germline V and J ends were trimmed by 3 bases and 5 bases, with 7 bases remaining between them. CDR1 and CDR2 (germline): GTSNPN, SVGIG (reference sequence). The CDR3 loop reads CAWSPLYGYTF. For the CDR3, the DNA is TGTGCCTGGAGCCCCTTATATGGCTACACCTTC.

In DNA, the CDR3 is TGTGCCAGCAGCCAACTCGGAGACAATCAGCCCCAGCATTTT. This gives the protein CASSQLGDNQPQHF. The rearrangement links TRBV3-1 (or the pseudogene TRBV3-2) to TRBJ1-5; D unclear. Trimming took 2 bases from V and 3 from J, leaving 8 bases between them. Germline CDR1 and CDR2: LGHDT and YNNKEL (reference sequence). The CDR3 has 14 residues.

Note on this clone: Other DNA sequences in the same sample also yield this CDR3. This chain joins TRBV5-1 and TRBJ1-2; TRBD1 agrees at 7 bases. This CDR3 contains 13 residues. Germline trimming cut 4 bases from V and 6 bases from J; bases unmatched to any gene: 6. Germline values: CDR1 SGHRS, CDR2 YFSETQ. In DNA, the CDR3 is TGCGCCAGCAGCAGAGAGGGGGCCGATGGCTACACCTTC. Its protein product is CASSREGADGYTF.

The rearrangement uses TRBV6-1 and TRBJ2-7; 12 bases fit TRBD2. Per the germline V gene, CDR1 is MNHNS and CDR2 is SASEGT. Unmatched junction bases numbered 9, after V lost 4 bases and J lost 5 bases. The CDR3 contains 16 residues. The CDR3 is CASSAKLAGGKNEQYF. The CDR3 DNA follows: TGTGCCAGCAGTGCCAAACTAGCGGGAGGTAAAAACGAGCAGTACTTC.

This clone showed up just once. The rearrangement joins TRBV27 to TRBJ2-1, with TRBD1 as a possible D gene (6 bases). The V end was cut by 6 bases, the J end by 4 bases, with 13 bases between. The CDR3 sequence is 14 residues long. Germline V lookup: CDR1 MNHEY, CDR2 SMNVEV (reference sequence). This CDR3 reads CASSFQGQYNEQFF. The CDR3 DNA is TGTGCCAGCAGCTTTCAGGGACAATACAATGAGCAGTTCTTC.

This clone was recorded at least ten times. The same CDR3 can be traced to other DNA sequences in this sample. This chain joins TRBV6-2 or TRBV6-3 and TRBJ2-7; TRBD1 aligns across 8 bases. CDR3 length equals 12 residues. Germline loops: CDR1 MNHEY, CDR2 SVGEGT. Trimming removed 5 bases from V and 3 bases from J; junction bases left unmatched: 0. CDR3 DNA: TGTGCCAGCAGTGACAGGGGCTACGAGCAGTACTTC. Translated, it gives CASSDRGYEQYF.

The genes are TRBV2 and TRBJ1-4, with unresolved D. The V and J ends lost 3 bases and 4 bases respectively, with 6 bases between them. Germline assignment: CDR1 SNHLY and CDR2 FYNNEI. The CDR3 contains 13 residues. The CDR3 loop is CASSELVNEKLFF. DNA for the CDR3: TGTGCCAGCAGTGAGTTAGTTAATGAAAAACTGTTTTTT.

The chain recombines TRBV7-9 with TRBJ2-7; TRBD2 is a possible D gene (6 bases). V was pared by 4 bases and J by 1 base, with 14 bases between. CDR3 size: 15 residues. Looked up from germline, CDR1 is SEHNR and CDR2 is FQNEAQ (reference sequence). In DNA form, the CDR3 reads TGTGCCAGCAGCTCAATTTCCGGAGGGTCCTACGAGCAGTACTTC. It specifies CASSSISGGSYEQYF.

This clone appeared a single time. The chain employs TRBV27 and TRBJ2-5, with D uncertain. The CDR3 is made up of 15 amino acids. Germline V CDR1 and CDR2: MNHEY, SMNVEV (reference sequence). V shed 0 bases and J shed 5 bases, with 13 bases lying between them. The DNA for the CDR3 is TGTGCCAGCAGTTTATCATCGACTCCTTGGGAGACCCAGTACTTC. Protein product: CASSLSSTPWETQYF.

This chain uses TRBV2 with TRBJ1-1; D remains unclear. The CDR3 has 11 residues. CDR1 is SNHLY, CDR2 FYNNEI, per germline. The V gene lost 6 bases and the J gene lost 1 base, with 3 bases spanning the gap. CDR3 sequence: CASSENTEAFF. The CDR3 nucleotides read TGTGCCAGCAGCGAGAACACTGAAGCTTTCTTT.

The chain has TRBV28 and TRBJ2-1; TRBD2 matches at 12 bases. Germline lookup yields CDR1 MDHEN and CDR2 SYDVKM. The length of the CDR3 is 16 residues. Trimming at V came to 3 bases and at J to 6 bases, leaving 6 bases not matched to a gene. The CDR3 spells CASSFSGLAGSNEQFF. The CDR3 DNA is TGTGCCAGCAGTTTCTCGGGACTAGCGGGCTCCAATGAGCAGTTCTTC.

This clone was observed a single time. The chain employs TRBV4-1 and TRBJ1-2; tentative D call: TRBD1 (6 bases). The CDR3 extends over 17 amino acids. Germline CDR1 is MGHRA and CDR2 is YSYEKL. Trimming removed 4 bases at V and 5 bases at J, with 23 bases between. CDR3 amino acids: CASSPNHPGGALYGYTF. The CDR3 nucleotides read TGCGCCAGCAGCCCGAACCACCCGGGGGGGGCGTTATATGGCTACACCTTC.

This clone was detected only once. The chain uses TRBV7-2 and TRBJ2-3; D may be TRBD2 (5 bases). V was cut by 2 bases and J by 0 bases, with 9 bases left in between. Germline CDR1 SGHTA, CDR2 FQGNSA. This CDR3 has 15 amino acids. CDR3 sequence reads: CASSLLASSTDTQYF. The DNA for the CDR3 is TGTGCCAGCAGCTTATTAGCGTCTAGCACAGATACGCAGTATTTT. Together with reference TRBV7-2 and TRBJ2-3, the CDR3 gives the full variable domain: GAGVSQSPSNKVTEKGKDVELRCDPISGHTALYWYRQSLGQGLEFLIYFQGNSAPDKSGLPSDRFSAERTGGSVSTLTIQRTQQEDSAVYLCASSLLASSTDTQYFGPGTRLTVL.

The chain uses TRBV27 and TRBJ1-2; TRBD1 matches at 7 bases. Trimming cost V 6 bases and J 8 bases; bases outside gene matches: 6. CDR3 size: 12 residues. Per germline, CDR1 MNHEY and CDR2 SMNVEV (reference sequence). CDR3 in amino acids: CASSRTGVGYTF. CDR3 sequence (DNA): TGTGCCAGCAGCCGGACAGGCGTGGGCTACACCTTC.

The V gene is TRBV10-3, the J gene TRBJ2-1; no firm D call. Looked up from germline, CDR1 is ENHRY and CDR2 is SYGVKD. The ends were cut back, 7 bases at V and 5 bases at J, with 12 bases in the middle. This CDR3 is 13 amino acids long. The CDR3 sequence is CAIKTDRHNEQFF. The CDR3 DNA follows: TGTGCCATCAAAACAGATCGGCACAATGAGCAGTTCTTC.

With regard to this clone: Other DNA sequences within the sample encode an identical CDR3. This chain joins TRBV7-8 and TRBJ2-7; D is unclear. This CDR3 contains 13 residues. Per germline, CDR1 SGHVS and CDR2 FQNEAQ. The V and J ends lost 5 bases and 2 bases respectively, with 10 bases between them. The CDR3: CASSPKTAYEQYF. The DNA for the CDR3 is TGTGCCAGCAGCCCCAAGACCGCCTACGAGCAGTACTTC.